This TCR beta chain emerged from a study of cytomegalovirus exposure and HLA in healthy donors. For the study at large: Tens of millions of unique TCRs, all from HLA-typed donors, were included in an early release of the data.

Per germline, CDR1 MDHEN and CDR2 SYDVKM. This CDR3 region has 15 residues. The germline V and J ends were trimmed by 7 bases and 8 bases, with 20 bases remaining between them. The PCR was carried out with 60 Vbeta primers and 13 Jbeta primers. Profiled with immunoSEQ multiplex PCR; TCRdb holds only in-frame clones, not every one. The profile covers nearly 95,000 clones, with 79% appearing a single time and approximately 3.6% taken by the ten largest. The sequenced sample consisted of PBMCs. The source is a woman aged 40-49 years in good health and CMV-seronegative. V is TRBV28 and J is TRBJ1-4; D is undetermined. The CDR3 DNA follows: TGTGCCAGCACCACCGTAGGGTTAGGACTAGAAAAACTGTTTTTT. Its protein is CASTTVGLGLEKLFF.